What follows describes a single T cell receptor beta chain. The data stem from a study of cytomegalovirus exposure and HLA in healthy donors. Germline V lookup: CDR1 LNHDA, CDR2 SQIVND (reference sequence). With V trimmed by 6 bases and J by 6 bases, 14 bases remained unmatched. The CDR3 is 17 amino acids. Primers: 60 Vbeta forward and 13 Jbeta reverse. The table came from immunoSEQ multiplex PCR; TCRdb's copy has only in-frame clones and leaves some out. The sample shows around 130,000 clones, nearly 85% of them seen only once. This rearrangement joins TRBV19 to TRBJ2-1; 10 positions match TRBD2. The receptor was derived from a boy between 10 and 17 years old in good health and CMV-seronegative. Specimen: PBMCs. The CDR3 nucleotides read TGTGCCAGTAGATTAAAGCCTTCTAGCGGGAGAGGCAATGAGCAGTTCTTC. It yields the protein CASRLKPSSGRGNEQFF.